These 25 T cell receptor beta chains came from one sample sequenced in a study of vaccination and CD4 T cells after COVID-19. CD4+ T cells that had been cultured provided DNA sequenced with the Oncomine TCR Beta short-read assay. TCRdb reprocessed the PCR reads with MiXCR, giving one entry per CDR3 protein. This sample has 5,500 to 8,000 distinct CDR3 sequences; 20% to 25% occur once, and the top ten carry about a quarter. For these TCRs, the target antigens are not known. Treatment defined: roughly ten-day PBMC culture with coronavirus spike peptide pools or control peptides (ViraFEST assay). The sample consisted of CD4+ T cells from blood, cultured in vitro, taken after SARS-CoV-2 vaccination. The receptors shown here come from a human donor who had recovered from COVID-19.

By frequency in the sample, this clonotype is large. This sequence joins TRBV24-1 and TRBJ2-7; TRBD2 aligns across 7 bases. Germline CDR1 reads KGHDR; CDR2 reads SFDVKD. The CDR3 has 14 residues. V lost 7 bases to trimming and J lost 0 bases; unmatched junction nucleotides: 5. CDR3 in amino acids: CATSRGGSSYEQYF. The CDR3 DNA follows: TGTGCCACCAGCCGGGGCGGGAGCTCCTACGAGCAGTACTTC.

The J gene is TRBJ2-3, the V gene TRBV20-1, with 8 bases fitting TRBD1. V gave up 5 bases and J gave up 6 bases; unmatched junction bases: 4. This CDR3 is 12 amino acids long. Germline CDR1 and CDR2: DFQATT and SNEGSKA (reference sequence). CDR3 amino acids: CSAGTGRDTQYF. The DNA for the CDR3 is TGCAGTGCTGGGACAGGACGGGATACGCAGTATTTT.

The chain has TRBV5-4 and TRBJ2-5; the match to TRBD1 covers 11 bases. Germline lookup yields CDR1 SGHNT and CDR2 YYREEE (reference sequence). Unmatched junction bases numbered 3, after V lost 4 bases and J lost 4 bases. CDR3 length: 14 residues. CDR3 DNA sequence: TGTGCCAGCAGCCAGGACAGGGGGCTAGAGACCCAGTACTTC. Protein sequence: CASSQDRGLETQYF. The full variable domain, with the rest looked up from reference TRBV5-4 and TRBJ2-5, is ETGVTQSPTHLIKTRGQQVTLRCSSQSGHNTVSWYQQALGQGPQFIFQYYREEENGRGNFPPRFSGLQFPNYSSELNVNALELDDSALYLCASSQDRGLETQYFGPGTRLLVL.

The CDR3 is CASSRGLAGDGTQYF. The DNA for the CDR3 is TGTGCCAGCAGCCGTGGACTAGCGGGAGATGGGACCCAGTACTTC. The rearrangement joins TRBV6-2 or TRBV6-3 to TRBJ2-5, with TRBD2 identical over 13 bases. Germline-derived CDR1 and CDR2 are MNHEY and SVGEGT. CDR3 length: 15 amino acids. After removal of 6 bases from V and 7 bases from J, the junction contained 8 bases not matched to a gene.

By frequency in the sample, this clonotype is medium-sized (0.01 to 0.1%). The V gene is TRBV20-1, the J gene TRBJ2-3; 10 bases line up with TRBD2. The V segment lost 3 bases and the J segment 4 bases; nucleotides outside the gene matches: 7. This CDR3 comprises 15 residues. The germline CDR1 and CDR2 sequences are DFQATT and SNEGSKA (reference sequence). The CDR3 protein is CSASSLAGAPDTQYF. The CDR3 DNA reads TGCAGTGCTAGTTCTCTAGCGGGAGCCCCAGATACGCAGTATTTT.

CDR3 nucleotides: TGTGCCAGTAGTATACGAGGATTGGTTGCCCATCAAGAGACCCAGTACTTC. Translating gives CASSIRGLVAHQETQYF. The chain couples TRBV19 to TRBJ2-5, with D unclear. This CDR3 has 17 amino acids. V lost 2 bases and J 2 bases, leaving 18 bases between the germline ends. CDR1 and CDR2 from the germline V gene are LNHDA and SQIVND (reference sequence). Supplemented by reference TRBV19 and TRBJ2-5, the full variable domain reads DGGITQSPKYLFRKEGQNVTLSCEQNLNHDAMYWYRQDPGQGLRLIYYSQIVNDFQKGDIAEGYSVSREKKESFPLTVTSAQKNPTAFYLCASSIRGLVAHQETQYFGPGTRLLVL.

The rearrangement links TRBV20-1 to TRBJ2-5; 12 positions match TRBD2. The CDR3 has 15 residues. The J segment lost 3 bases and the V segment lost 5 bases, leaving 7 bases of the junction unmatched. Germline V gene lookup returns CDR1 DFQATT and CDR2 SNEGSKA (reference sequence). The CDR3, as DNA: TGCAGTGCTTTTTCGGGACTAGCGGGCAAAGAGACCCAGTACTTC. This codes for CSAFSGLAGKETQYF.

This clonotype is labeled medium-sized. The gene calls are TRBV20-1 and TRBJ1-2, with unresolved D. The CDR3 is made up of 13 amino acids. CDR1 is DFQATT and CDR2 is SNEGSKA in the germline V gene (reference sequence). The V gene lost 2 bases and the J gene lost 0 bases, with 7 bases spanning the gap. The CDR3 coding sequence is TGCAGTGCTAGAAGGGATACTAACTATGGCTACACCTTC. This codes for CSARRDTNYGYTF.

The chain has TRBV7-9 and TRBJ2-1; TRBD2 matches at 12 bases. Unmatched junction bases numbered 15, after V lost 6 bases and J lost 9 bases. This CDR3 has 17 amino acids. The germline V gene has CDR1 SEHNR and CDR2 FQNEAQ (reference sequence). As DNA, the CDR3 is TGTGCCAGCAGGACCACAACGACTAGCGGGAGAATGGGTGAGCAGTTCTTC. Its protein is CASRTTTTSGRMGEQFF.

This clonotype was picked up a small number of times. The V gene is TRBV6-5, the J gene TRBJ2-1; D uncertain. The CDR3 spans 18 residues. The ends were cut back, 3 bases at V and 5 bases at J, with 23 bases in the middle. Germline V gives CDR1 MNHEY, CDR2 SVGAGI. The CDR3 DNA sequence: TGTGCCAGCAGTTATGCGTCGGCTGGCTGGCGGCCCCACAATGAGCAGTTCTTC. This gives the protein CASSYASAGWRPHNEQFF.

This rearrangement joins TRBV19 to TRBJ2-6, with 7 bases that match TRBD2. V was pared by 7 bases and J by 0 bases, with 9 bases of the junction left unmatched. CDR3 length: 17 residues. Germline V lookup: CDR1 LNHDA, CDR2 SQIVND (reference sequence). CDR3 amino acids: CASTRGGRISGANVLTF. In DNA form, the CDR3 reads TGTGCCAGTACCCGGGGAGGGCGCATCTCTGGGGCCAACGTCCTGACTTTC.

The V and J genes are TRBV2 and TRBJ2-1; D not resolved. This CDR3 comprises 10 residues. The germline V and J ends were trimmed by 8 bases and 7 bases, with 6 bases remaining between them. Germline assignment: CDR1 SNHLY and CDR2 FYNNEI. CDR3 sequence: CASGGNEQFF. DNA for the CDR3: TGTGCCAGCGGTGGGAATGAGCAGTTCTTC. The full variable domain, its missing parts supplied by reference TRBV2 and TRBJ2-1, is EPEVTQTPSHQVTQMGQEVILRCVPISNHLYFYWYRQILGQKVEFLVSFYNNEISEKSEIFDDQFSVERPDGSNFTLKIRSTKLEDSAMYFCASGGNEQFFGPGTRLTVL.

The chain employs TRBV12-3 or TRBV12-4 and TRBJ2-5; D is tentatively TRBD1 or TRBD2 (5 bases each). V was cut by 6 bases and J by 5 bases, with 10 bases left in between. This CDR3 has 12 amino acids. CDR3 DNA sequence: TGTGCCAGCAGCCAGGGCGGGGAGACCCAGTACTTC. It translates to CASSQGGETQYF.

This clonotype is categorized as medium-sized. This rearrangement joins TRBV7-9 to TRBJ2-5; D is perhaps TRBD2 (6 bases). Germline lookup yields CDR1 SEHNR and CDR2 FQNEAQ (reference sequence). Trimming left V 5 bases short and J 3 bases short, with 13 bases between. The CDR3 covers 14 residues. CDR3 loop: CASSKIPGEETQYF. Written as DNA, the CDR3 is TGTGCCAGCAGCAAGATCCCGGGAGAAGAGACCCAGTACTTC.

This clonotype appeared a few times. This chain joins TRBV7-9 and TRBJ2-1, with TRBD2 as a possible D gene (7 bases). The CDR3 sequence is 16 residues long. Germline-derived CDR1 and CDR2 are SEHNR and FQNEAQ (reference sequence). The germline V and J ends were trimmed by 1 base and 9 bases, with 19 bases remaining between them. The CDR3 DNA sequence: TGTGCCAGCAGCTTAGACCAAGGGGGGGGTTATACTGAGCAGTTCTTC. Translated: CASSLDQGGGYTEQFF.

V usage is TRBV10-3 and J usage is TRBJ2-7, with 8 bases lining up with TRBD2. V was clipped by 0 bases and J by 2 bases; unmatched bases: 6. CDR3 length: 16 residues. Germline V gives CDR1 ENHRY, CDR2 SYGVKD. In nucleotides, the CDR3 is TGTGCCATCAGTGAGTCGTGGCTAGCGGGTACCTACGAGCAGTACTTC. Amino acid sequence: CAISESWLAGTYEQYF.

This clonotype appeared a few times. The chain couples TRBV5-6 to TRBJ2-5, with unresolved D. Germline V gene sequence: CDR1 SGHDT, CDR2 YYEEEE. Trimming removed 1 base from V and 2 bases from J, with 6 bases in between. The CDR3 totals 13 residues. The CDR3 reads CASSLLGQETQYF. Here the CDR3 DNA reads TGTGCCAGCAGCTTGCTGGGGCAAGAGACCCAGTACTTC.

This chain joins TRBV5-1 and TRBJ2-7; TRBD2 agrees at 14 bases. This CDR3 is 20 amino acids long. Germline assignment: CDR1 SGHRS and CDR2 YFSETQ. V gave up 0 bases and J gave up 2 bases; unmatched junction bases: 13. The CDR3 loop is CASSLGGTSGSRGSPYEQYF. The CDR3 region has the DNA TGCGCCAGCAGCTTGGGGGGGACTAGCGGGAGTAGAGGGAGCCCCTACGAGCAGTACTTC.

The CDR3 DNA follows: TGTGCCAGCAGCCAAGATTCTTCCGACAGGGTCGGGGCCAACGTCCTGACTTTC. Its protein product is CASSQDSSDRVGANVLTF. This chain connects TRBV4-2 to TRBJ2-6; TRBD1 agrees at 7 bases. Trimming took 0 bases from V and 4 from J; bases not matched to a gene: 9. Germline CDR1 reads LGHNA; CDR2 reads YNFKEQ. CDR3 size: 18 residues.

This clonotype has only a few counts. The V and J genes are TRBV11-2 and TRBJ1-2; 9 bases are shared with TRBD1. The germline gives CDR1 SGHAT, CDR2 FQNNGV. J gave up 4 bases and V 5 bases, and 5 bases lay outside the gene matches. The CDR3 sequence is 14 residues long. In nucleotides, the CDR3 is TGTGCCAGCAGCCCTGACAGGGGGGCCTATGGCTACACCTTC. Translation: CASSPDRGAYGYTF.

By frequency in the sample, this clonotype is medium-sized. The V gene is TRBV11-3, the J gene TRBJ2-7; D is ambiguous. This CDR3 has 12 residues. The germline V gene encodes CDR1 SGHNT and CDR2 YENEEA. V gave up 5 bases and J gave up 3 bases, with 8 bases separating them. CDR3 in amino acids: CASSPPHYEQYF. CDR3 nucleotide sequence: TGTGCCAGCAGCCCACCCCACTACGAGCAGTACTTC. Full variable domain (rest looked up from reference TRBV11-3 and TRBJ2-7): EAGVVQSPRYKIIEKKQPVAFWCNPISGHNTLYWYLQNLGQGPELLIRYENEEAVDDSQLPKDRFSAERLKGVDSTLKIQPAELGDSAVYLCASSPPHYEQYFGPGTRLTVT.

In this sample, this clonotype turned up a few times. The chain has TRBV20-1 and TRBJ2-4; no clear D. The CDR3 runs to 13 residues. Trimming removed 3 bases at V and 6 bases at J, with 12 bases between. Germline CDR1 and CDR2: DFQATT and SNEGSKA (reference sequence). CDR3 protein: CSARIYLGNIQYF. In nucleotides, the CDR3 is TGCAGTGCTAGGATCTACCTTGGAAACATTCAGTACTTC.

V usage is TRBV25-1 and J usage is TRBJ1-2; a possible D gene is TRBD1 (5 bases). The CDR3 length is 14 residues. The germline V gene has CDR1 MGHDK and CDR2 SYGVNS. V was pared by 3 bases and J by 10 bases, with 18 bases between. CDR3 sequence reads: CASSDGWQGVDYTF. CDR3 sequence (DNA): TGTGCCAGCAGTGATGGTTGGCAGGGTGTTGACTACACCTTC.

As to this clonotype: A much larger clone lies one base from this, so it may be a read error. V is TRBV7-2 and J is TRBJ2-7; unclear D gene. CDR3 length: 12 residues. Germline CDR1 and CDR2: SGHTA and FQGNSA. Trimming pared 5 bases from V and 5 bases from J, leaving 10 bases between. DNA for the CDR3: TGTGCCAGCAGCCGGGTTGGTGACGAGCAGTACTTC. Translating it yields CASSRVGDEQYF.

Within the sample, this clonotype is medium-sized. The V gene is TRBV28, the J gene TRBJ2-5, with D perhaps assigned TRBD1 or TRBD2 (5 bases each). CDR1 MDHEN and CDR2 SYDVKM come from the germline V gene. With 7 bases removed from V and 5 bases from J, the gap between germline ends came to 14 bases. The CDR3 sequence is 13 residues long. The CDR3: CASTLRDRETQYF. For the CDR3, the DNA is TGTGCCAGCACTTTGAGGGACCGGGAGACCCAGTACTTC.